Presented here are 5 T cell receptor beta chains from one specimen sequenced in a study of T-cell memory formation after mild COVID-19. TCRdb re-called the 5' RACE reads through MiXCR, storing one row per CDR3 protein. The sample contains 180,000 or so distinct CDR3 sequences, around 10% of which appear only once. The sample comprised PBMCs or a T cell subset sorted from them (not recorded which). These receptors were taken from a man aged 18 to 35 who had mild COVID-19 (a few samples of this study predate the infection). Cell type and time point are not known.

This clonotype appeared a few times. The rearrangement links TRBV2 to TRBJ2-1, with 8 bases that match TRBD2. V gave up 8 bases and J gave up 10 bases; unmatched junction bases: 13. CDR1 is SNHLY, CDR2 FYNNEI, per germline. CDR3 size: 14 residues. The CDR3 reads CASARGTRITEQFF. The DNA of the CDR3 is TGTGCCAGCGCGCGGGGGACTAGGATAACCGAGCAGTTCTTC.

CDR3 sequence (DNA): TGTGCCAGCAGCGTAGCGGACAGGGGGCAGGGTGAAGCTTTCTTT. It is translated as CASSVADRGQGEAFF. The chain carries TRBV9 and TRBJ1-1, with 11 nucleotides matching TRBD1. This CDR3 is 15 amino acids long. Germline V gene data show CDR1 as SGDLS and CDR2 as YYNGEE. V was pared by 0 bases and J by 7 bases, with 5 bases of the junction left unmatched.

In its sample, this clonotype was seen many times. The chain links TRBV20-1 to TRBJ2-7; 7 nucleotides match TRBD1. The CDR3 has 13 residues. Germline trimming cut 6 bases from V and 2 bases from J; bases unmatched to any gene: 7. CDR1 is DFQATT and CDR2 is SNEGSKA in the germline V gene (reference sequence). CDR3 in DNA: TGCAGTGCACCGAAGGGACAGACCTACGAGCAGTACTTC. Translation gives CSAPKGQTYEQYF.

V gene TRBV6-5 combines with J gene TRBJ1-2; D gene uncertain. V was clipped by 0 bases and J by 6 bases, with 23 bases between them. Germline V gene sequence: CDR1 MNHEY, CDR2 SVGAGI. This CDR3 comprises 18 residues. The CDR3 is CASSYSKSRGLTYHGYTF. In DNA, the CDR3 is TGTGCCAGCAGTTACTCGAAATCACGAGGGTTAACATACCATGGCTACACCTTC.

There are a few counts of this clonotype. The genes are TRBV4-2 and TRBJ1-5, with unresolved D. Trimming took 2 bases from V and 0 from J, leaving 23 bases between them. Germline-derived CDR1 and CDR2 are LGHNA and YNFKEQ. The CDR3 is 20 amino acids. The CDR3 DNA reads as TGTGCCAGCAGCCAATTAAGTGGACCTTTCCGGCGGTATAGCAATCAGCCCCAGCATTTT. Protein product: CASSQLSGPFRRYSNQPQHF.